This TCR beta chain was profiled in a study of control samples from healthy donors and cancer patients. Data came from immunoSEQ multiplex PCR; TCRdb stores just in-frame clones and leaves some out. The table has roughly 100,000 clones, about 89% seen once. CDR3 size: 13 residues. CDR1 and CDR2 (germline): KGHDR, SFDVKD. V was clipped by 7 bases and J by 0 bases; unmatched bases: 0. Sequencing was done on a sample of PBMCs. The chain combines TRBV24-1 with TRBJ2-3; 7 bases agree with TRBD2. This TCR came from a man in his sixties with lung cancer. This CDR3 is CATRGGSTDTQYF. The CDR3 DNA is TGTGCCACCAGGGGGGGGAGCACAGATACGCAGTATTTT.